One sample yielded the 6 T cell receptor beta chains listed below, sequenced in a study of control samples from healthy donors and cancer patients. Using immunoSEQ multiplex PCR, the repertoire was profiled, and TCRdb retains in-frame clones only, with some absent. The data contain around 130,000 clones, around nine tenths of them singletons. The material sequenced was blood. All receptors come from a man aged 50-60 years in good health.

The chain recombines TRBV10-2 with TRBJ2-5; the match to TRBD1 covers 7 bases. There are 16 residues in the CDR3. The junction had 8 bases not matched to a gene; V was cut back by 4 bases and J by 0 bases. CDR1 and CDR2 (germline): WSHSY, SAAADI. The CDR3 reads CASSGIQGQHQETQYF. CDR3 DNA: TGCGCCAGCAGTGGTATTCAGGGACAGCACCAAGAGACCCAGTACTTC.

The chain uses TRBV19 and TRBJ2-2, with a weak D call TRBD1 (6 bases). Trimming pared 6 bases from V and 2 bases from J, leaving 13 bases between. The CDR3 is 15 amino acids. Germline V CDR1 and CDR2: LNHDA, SQIVND (reference sequence). As DNA, the CDR3 is TGTGCCAGTAGAACCGGGACAAGTAACACCGGGGAGCTGTTTTTT. It is translated as CASRTGTSNTGELFF.

The V gene is TRBV3-1 (or the pseudogene TRBV3-2), the J gene TRBJ2-3; 7 nucleotides agree with TRBD1. Germline assignment: CDR1 LGHDT and CDR2 YNNKEL (reference sequence). V was clipped by 2 bases and J by 3 bases; unmatched bases: 5. This CDR3 spans 15 amino acids. CDR3 nucleotide sequence: TGTGCCAGCAGCCAACGGCAGGGGGAAACAGATACGCAGTATTTT. Protein sequence: CASSQRQGETDTQYF.

The chain joins TRBV4-1 to TRBJ1-1, with TRBD1 matching 12 bases. V dropped 4 bases and J dropped 3; count of bases not matched to a gene: 12. Per the germline V gene, CDR1 is MGHRA and CDR2 is YSYEKL. The CDR3 consists of 18 residues. CDR3 bases: TGCGCCAGCAGCCGAAAACCCGGGACAGGGGGCATAGACACTGAAGCTTTCTTT. Translation gives CASSRKPGTGGIDTEAFF.

This chain uses TRBV4-1 with TRBJ2-1, with TRBD1 matching 7 bases. After removal of 6 bases from V and 2 bases from J, the junction contained 7 bases not matched to a gene. Germline loops: CDR1 MGHRA, CDR2 YSYEKL. The CDR3 covers 15 residues. CDR3 region: CASSIQGIPYNEQFF. CDR3 DNA: TGCGCCAGCAGTATACAGGGGATTCCCTACAATGAGCAGTTCTTC.

The table lists this clone with a few counts. The chain couples TRBV6-4 to TRBJ1-1; possible D gene TRBD1, 5 bases. Trimming removed 3 bases at V and 5 bases at J, with 10 bases between. Per germline, CDR1 MRHNA and CDR2 SNTAGT. CDR3 length equals 13 residues. The CDR3 nucleotides read TGTGCCAGCAGTGAAGGGGCCGGGACTGAAGCTTTCTTT. Its protein is CASSEGAGTEAFF.